This TCR beta chain stems from a study of technical replicates of blood from a handful of donors. Data came from immunoSEQ multiplex PCR; TCRdb stores just in-frame clones and leaves some out. The data hold some 60,000 clones, with roughly 90% observed a single time. The V and J ends lost 3 bases and 5 bases respectively, with 16 bases between them. The length of the CDR3 is 15 residues. CDR1 is SGHAT and CDR2 is FQNNGV in the germline V gene. This sequence originates from a human donor in good health. Some clones in this sample may be carry-over from other donors' samples. V gene TRBV11-2 combines with J gene TRBJ2-5; maybe TRBD2 (5 bases). The sequenced material came from PBMCs. The CDR3 sequence is CASSFDLDGMETQYF. The CDR3 bases are TGTGCCAGCAGCTTCGATTTGGACGGGATGGAGACCCAGTACTTC.